The 30 T cell receptor beta chains presented below share a single source sample, sequenced in a study of blood T cell repertoires in COVID-19. Method: immunoSEQ multiplex PCR; TCRdb's copy keeps in-frame clones and lacks some. The data hold roughly 110,000 clones, with roughly 90% observed a single time. The specimen was peripheral blood. The receptor set was obtained from a man aged 35-49 years with active or convalescent COVID-19.

This sequence joins TRBV6-5 and TRBJ2-3, with a weak D call TRBD1 (6 bases). The V end was cut by 0 bases, the J end by 4 bases, with 14 bases between. Germline CDR1 MNHEY, CDR2 SVGAGI. This CDR3 has 16 residues. CDR3 nucleotide sequence: TGTGCCAGCAGTTACTCTGGGGGCCAGGGTTCAGATACGCAGTATTTT. It codes for CASSYSGGQGSDTQYF.

This chain links TRBV19 with TRBJ1-2, with unresolved D. The CDR3 is made up of 12 amino acids. The V gene lost 4 bases and the J gene lost 6 bases, with 9 bases spanning the gap. Germline loops: CDR1 LNHDA, CDR2 SQIVND (reference sequence). The CDR3 is CASSTGGNGYTF. The CDR3 DNA reads as TGTGCCAGTAGTACAGGTGGAAATGGCTACACCTTC.

The chain links TRBV25-1 to TRBJ2-3, with D possibly being TRBD1 (6 bases). The V gene lost 6 bases and the J gene lost 6 bases, with 10 bases spanning the gap. The CDR3 has 12 amino acids. Germline-derived CDR1 and CDR2 are MGHDK and SYGVNS. The CDR3 coding sequence is TGTGCCAGCAGGGAAACAGGGGATACGCAGTATTTT. Protein sequence: CASRETGDTQYF.

Note on this clone: One end of the junction varies from germline; a read error may be responsible. V usage is TRBV7-7 and J usage is TRBJ1-1; D is ambiguous. Germline CDR1 reads SSHAT; CDR2 reads FNYEAQ (reference sequence). The CDR3 is 13 residues long. For the CDR3, the DNA is TGTGCTAGCAGCTTAGTACGGGACACTGAAGCTTTCTTT. It encodes CASSLVRDTEAFF.

This sequence joins TRBV5-1 and TRBJ1-6; 7 positions agree with TRBD1. The germline V gene has CDR1 SGHRS and CDR2 YFSETQ. This CDR3 comprises 19 residues. Unmatched junction bases numbered 9, after V lost 0 bases and J lost 0 bases. In DNA form, the CDR3 reads TGCGCCAGCAGCTTGGAGACAGGGTTCGGCATCTCCTATAATTCACCCCTCCACTTT. This codes for CASSLETGFGISYNSPLHF.

The V gene is TRBV7-9, the J gene TRBJ1-2; D remains unclear. V was shortened by 5 bases and J by 11 bases, with 18 bases between the two germline ends. The CDR3 is 13 amino acids. Germline CDR1 and CDR2: SEHNR and FQNEAQ (reference sequence). In DNA form, the CDR3 reads TGTGCCAGCAGCCCGGTCACGGCGGAGGGTTACACCTTC. Translated, it gives CASSPVTAEGYTF.

The V call is TRBV6-1, the J call TRBJ1-2; D call uncertain. Looked up from germline, CDR1 is MNHNS and CDR2 is SASEGT. The CDR3 sequence is 10 residues long. V lost 3 bases and J lost 8, with 4 bases in between. The CDR3 coding sequence is TGTGCCAGCAGTGACCGGGGCTACACCTTC. Translation gives CASSDRGYTF.

The chain couples TRBV10-3 to TRBJ2-2, with D perhaps matching TRBD2 (6 bases). V gave up 6 bases and J gave up 3 bases, with 26 bases separating them. This CDR3 is 19 amino acids long. Germline loops: CDR1 ENHRY, CDR2 SYGVKD. The CDR3 DNA sequence: TGTGCCATCAGAACTAGCCCGAAGGGGTGGGAGGAGCACACCGGGGAGCTGTTTTTT. Amino acids: CAIRTSPKGWEEHTGELFF.

J is TRBJ2-3 and V is TRBV11-2, with TRBD1 matching 8 bases. Trimming removed 5 bases from V and 6 bases from J; junction bases left unmatched: 13. Germline loops: CDR1 SGHAT, CDR2 FQNNGV. The CDR3 spans 16 residues. CDR3 DNA sequence: TGTGCCAGCAGCAGCCGGGACAGGAGGTTGGTGGATACGCAGTATTTT. Translated: CASSSRDRRLVDTQYF.

The chain has TRBV4-1 and TRBJ1-1, with D possibly being TRBD1 (6 bases). Trimming shortened V by 2 bases and J by 6 bases, and 13 bases separated the two germline ends. CDR3 length equals 14 residues. Germline V gene lookup returns CDR1 MGHRA and CDR2 YSYEKL. CDR3: CASSQRQVSSEAFF. The CDR3 DNA reads TGCGCCAGCAGCCAAAGACAGGTCTCTTCTGAAGCTTTCTTT.

The chain is built from TRBV10-3 and TRBJ2-1; the D gene is possibly TRBD1 (5 bases). There are 13 residues in the CDR3. Germline V gives CDR1 ENHRY, CDR2 SYGVKD. Trimming left V 0 bases short and J 6 bases short, with 6 bases between. The CDR3 loop reads CAISESRVNEQFF. CDR3 nucleotide sequence: TGTGCCATCAGTGAGTCCAGGGTCAATGAGCAGTTCTTC.

This clone was observed a handful of times. The chain employs TRBV28 and TRBJ1-2; 9 nucleotides align to TRBD1. The CDR3 runs to 16 residues. Trimming removed 7 bases from V and 5 bases from J; junction bases left unmatched: 14. Germline CDR1 MDHEN, CDR2 SYDVKM. CDR3 sequence (DNA): TGTGCCAGCACCCCAAGGGGACAGGGATATGAGTATGGCTACACCTTC. Amino acid sequence: CASTPRGQGYEYGYTF.

The chain has TRBV19 and TRBJ1-5; D perhaps matches TRBD1 (5 bases). The germline V gene has CDR1 LNHDA and CDR2 SQIVND (reference sequence). There are 15 residues in the CDR3. The V end was cut by 1 base, the J end by 4 bases, with 11 bases between. This CDR3 reads CASSIARGLNQPQHF. The CDR3 coding sequence is TGTGCCAGTAGTATAGCAAGGGGCTTGAATCAGCCCCAGCATTTT.

V usage is TRBV28 and J usage is TRBJ2-1, with a tentative D call TRBD2 (5 bases). This CDR3 is built from 16 residues. Trimming cost V 5 bases and J 1 base, with 15 bases left between them. In germline, CDR1 is MDHEN, CDR2 SYDVKM. CDR3 sequence: CASSTPRVLSYNEQFF. CDR3 DNA: TGTGCCAGCAGTACGCCGCGGGTTCTGTCCTACAATGAGCAGTTCTTC.

The V and J genes are TRBV27 and TRBJ1-1; D is possibly TRBD1 (6 bases). Germline CDR1 MNHEY, CDR2 SMNVEV (reference sequence). The CDR3 loop spans 16 amino acids. V gave up 6 bases and J gave up 0 bases, with 17 bases separating them. The CDR3, as DNA: TGTGCCAGCAGCTCCCGGGGGGGCGTGATGAACACTGAAGCTTTCTTT. Amino acids: CASSSRGGVMNTEAFF.

The J gene is TRBJ2-7, the V gene TRBV15; 10 positions agree with TRBD2. CDR3 size: 15 residues. V was pared by 5 bases and J by 6 bases, with 10 bases of the junction left unmatched. The germline V gene has CDR1 LNHNV and CDR2 YYDKDF (reference sequence). CDR3 DNA: TGTGCCACCAGCGGAGGTCTAGCGGGAGTAGGCGAGCAGTACTTC. Protein product: CATSGGLAGVGEQYF. Drawing the rest from reference TRBV15 and TRBJ2-7, the complete variable domain is DAMVIQNPRYQVTQFGKPVTLSCSQTLNHNVMYWYQQKSSQAPKLLFHYYDKDFNNEADTPDNFQSRRPNTSFCFLDIRSPGLGDTAMYLCATSGGLAGVGEQYFGPGTRLTVT.

The chain recombines TRBV5-4 with TRBJ2-7, with 9 bases aligning to TRBD2. CDR1 and CDR2 (germline): SGHNT, YYREEE (reference sequence). This CDR3 contains 14 residues. J gave up 3 bases and V 4 bases, and 5 bases lay outside the gene matches. The CDR3 DNA follows: TGTGCCAGCAGCCGGACTAGCGAAAACTACGAGCAGTACTTC. Protein: CASSRTSENYEQYF.

The chain recombines TRBV27 with TRBJ2-1, with TRBD2 matching 13 bases. The junction had 6 bases not matched to a gene; V was cut back by 6 bases and J by 7 bases. Germline V gene lookup returns CDR1 MNHEY and CDR2 SMNVEV (reference sequence). The CDR3 runs 15 residues. The CDR3 region is CASRPWTSGSNEQFF. Written as DNA, the CDR3 is TGTGCCAGCAGGCCCTGGACTAGCGGGAGTAATGAGCAGTTCTTC.

V gene TRBV18 combines with J gene TRBJ1-5; the D gene is possibly TRBD1 (6 bases). The ends were cut back, 3 bases at V and 16 bases at J, with 19 bases in the middle. The CDR3 is 13 amino acids. Germline V lookup: CDR1 KGHSH, CDR2 LQKENI. CDR3 sequence reads: CASSPAHRVRRHF. For the CDR3, the DNA is TGTGCCAGCTCACCGGCGCACAGGGTCCGCCGTCATTTT. The full variable domain, in which reference TRBV18 and TRBJ1-5 provide the parts outside the CDR3, is NAGVMQNPRHLVRRRGQEARLRCSPMKGHSHVYWYRQLPEEGLKFMVYLQKENIIDESGMPKERFSAEFPKEGPSILRIQQVVRGDSAAYFCASSPAHRVRRHFGDGTRLSIL.

The chain is built from TRBV9 and TRBJ1-1; D uncertain. V was trimmed by 4 bases and J by 8 bases, leaving 15 bases between them. Germline assignment: CDR1 SGDLS and CDR2 YYNGEE. The CDR3 has 13 residues. CDR3 bases: TGTGCCAGCAGCCGTAGCGGCGTTCGGGAAGCTTTCTTT. Translating it yields CASSRSGVREAFF.

V usage is TRBV7-3 and J usage is TRBJ2-1; TRBD1 matches 10 bases. The CDR3 runs to 14 residues. Losses at the gene ends were 3 bases for V and 7 bases for J; bases not matched to a gene: 3. Germline CDR1 and CDR2: SGHTA and FQGTGA. CDR3 DNA sequence: TGTGCCAGCAGCTTCCGGACAGGGGGAAATGAGCAGTTCTTC. Translation gives CASSFRTGGNEQFF.

J is TRBJ2-1 and V is TRBV29-1; D might be TRBD2 (5 bases). V gave up 7 bases and J gave up 10 bases, with 17 bases separating them. There are 12 residues in the CDR3. Germline CDR1 reads SQVTM; CDR2 reads ANQGSEA. The chain's CDR3 is CSAHAREREQFF. The CDR3 DNA sequence: TGCAGCGCGCACGCTCGGGAACGGGAGCAGTTCTTC.

The CDR3 is CASSSPGSWEQYF. DNA for the CDR3: TGTGCCAGCAGTTCCCCCGGGAGTTGGGAGCAGTACTTC. The rearrangement links TRBV6-2 or TRBV6-3 to TRBJ2-7; the D gene is possibly TRBD2 (6 bases). The length of the CDR3 is 13 residues. V lost 4 bases to trimming and J lost 7 bases, with 14 bases between them. Germline loops: CDR1 MNHEY, CDR2 SVGEGT.

This clone was recorded only once. The chain has TRBV18 and TRBJ2-7, with TRBD2 matching over 8 bases. Germline trimming cut 2 bases from V and 1 base from J; bases unmatched to any gene: 7. The CDR3 runs 16 residues. Germline CDR1 reads KGHSH; CDR2 reads LQKENI. The CDR3 region is CASSPTGGAGSYEQYF. CDR3 nucleotide sequence: TGTGCCAGCTCACCAACGGGAGGGGCCGGATCCTACGAGCAGTACTTC.

The V gene is TRBV7-9, the J gene TRBJ2-2; D call uncertain. CDR1 and CDR2 from the germline V gene are SEHNR and FQNEAQ (reference sequence). The V end lost 2 bases, the J end lost 6 bases, and 7 bases lay between the germline ends. The CDR3 has 13 residues. Here the CDR3 reads CASSLTFPGELFF. DNA for the CDR3: TGTGCCAGCAGCTTAACTTTCCCCGGGGAGCTGTTTTTT.

The V gene is TRBV6-5, the J gene TRBJ1-2, with a possible D match to TRBD1 (5 bases). Between the trimmed V and J ends, which lost 2 bases and 4 bases, there was a span of 8 bases. This CDR3 comprises 13 residues. CDR1 and CDR2 (germline): MNHEY, SVGAGI. The CDR3: CASSYGASYGYTF. The CDR3 DNA is TGTGCCAGCAGTTACGGGGCAAGCTATGGCTACACCTTC.

The chain couples TRBV20-1 to TRBJ2-5; D remains unclear. Trimming removed 3 bases from V and 5 bases from J, with 7 bases in between. Germline V gives CDR1 DFQATT, CDR2 SNEGSKA (reference sequence). CDR3 length: 11 amino acids. CDR3 amino acids: CSASLRETQYF. The CDR3 region has the DNA TGCAGTGCTAGTCTCAGGGAGACCCAGTACTTC.

This clone occurred once. V usage is TRBV15 and J usage is TRBJ1-5; 7 bases line up with TRBD1. This CDR3 is built from 15 residues. Germline CDR1 LNHNV, CDR2 YYDKDF (reference sequence). After removal of 6 bases from V and 4 bases from J, the junction contained 9 bases not matched to a gene. The CDR3 DNA follows: TGTGCCACCAGGGAGACAGGGCGGAATAATCAGCCCCAGCATTTT. The encoded protein is CATRETGRNNQPQHF.

This chain connects TRBV4-1 to TRBJ2-7; D is unresolved. Germline loops: CDR1 MGHRA, CDR2 YSYEKL. The germline V and J ends were trimmed by 0 bases and 0 bases, with 12 bases remaining between them. The CDR3 extends over 16 amino acids. CDR3 DNA: TGCGCCAGCAGCCAAGAAGCGAGAGGAGCCTCCTACGAGCAGTACTTC. The encoded protein is CASSQEARGASYEQYF.

This rearrangement joins TRBV5-1 to TRBJ1-1, with TRBD1 identical over 7 bases. Unmatched junction bases numbered 8, after V lost 5 bases and J lost 1 base. Germline V gene data show CDR1 as SGHRS and CDR2 as YFSETQ. The CDR3 is 15 amino acids. The DNA of the CDR3 is TGCGCCAGCAGGCCTACCGGGACAGAGAACACTGAAGCTTTCTTT. It yields the protein CASRPTGTENTEAFF.